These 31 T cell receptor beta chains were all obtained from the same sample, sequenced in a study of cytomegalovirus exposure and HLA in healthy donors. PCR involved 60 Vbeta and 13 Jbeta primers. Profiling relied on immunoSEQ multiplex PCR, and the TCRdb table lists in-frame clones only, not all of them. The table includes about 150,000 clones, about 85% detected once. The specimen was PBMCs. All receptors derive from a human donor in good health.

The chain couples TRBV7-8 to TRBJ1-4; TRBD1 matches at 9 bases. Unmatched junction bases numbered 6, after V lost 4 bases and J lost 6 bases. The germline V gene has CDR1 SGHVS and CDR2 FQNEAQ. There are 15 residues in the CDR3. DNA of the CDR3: TGTGCCAGCAGCTCGTCGGACAGGGGATATGAAAAACTGTTTTTT. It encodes CASSSSDRGYEKLFF.

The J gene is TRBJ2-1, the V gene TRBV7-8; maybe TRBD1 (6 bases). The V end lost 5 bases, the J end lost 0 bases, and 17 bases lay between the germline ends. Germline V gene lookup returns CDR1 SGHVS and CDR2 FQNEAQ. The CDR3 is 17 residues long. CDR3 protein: CASSRSPSRGSYNEQFF. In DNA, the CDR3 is TGTGCCAGCAGCCGGTCCCCTAGCAGGGGCTCCTACAATGAGCAGTTCTTC.

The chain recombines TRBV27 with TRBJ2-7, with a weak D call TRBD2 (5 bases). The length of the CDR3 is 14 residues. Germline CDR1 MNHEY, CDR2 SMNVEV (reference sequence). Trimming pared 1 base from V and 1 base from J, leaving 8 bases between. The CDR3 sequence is CASSLFGISYEQYF. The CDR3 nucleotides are TGTGCCAGCAGTTTATTCGGGATTTCCTACGAGCAGTACTTC.

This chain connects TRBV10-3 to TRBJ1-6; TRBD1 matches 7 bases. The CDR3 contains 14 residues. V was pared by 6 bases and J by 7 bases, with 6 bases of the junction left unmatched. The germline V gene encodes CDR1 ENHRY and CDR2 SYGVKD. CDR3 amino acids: CAIREGAGNSPLHF. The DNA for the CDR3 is TGTGCCATCAGAGAGGGGGCAGGGAATTCACCCCTCCACTTT.

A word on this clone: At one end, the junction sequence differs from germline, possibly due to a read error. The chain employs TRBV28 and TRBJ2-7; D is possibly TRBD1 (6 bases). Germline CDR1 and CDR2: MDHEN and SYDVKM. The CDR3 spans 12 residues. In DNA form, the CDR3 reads TGTGCCAGCAGTACCTCAAACTTGAACAGGGACTTC. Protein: CASSTSNLNRDF.

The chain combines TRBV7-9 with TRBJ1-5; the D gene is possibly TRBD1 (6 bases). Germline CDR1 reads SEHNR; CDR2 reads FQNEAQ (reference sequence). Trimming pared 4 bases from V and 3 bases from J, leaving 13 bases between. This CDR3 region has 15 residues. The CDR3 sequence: CASSSRTEPNQPQHF. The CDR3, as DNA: TGTGCCAGCAGCTCTAGGACAGAACCCAATCAGCCCCAGCATTTT. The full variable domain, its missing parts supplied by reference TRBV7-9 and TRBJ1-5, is DTGVSQNPRHKITKRGQNVTFRCDPISEHNRLYWYRQTLGQGPEFLTYFQNEAQLEKSRLLSDRFSAERPKGSFSTLEIQRTEQGDSAMYLCASSSRTEPNQPQHFGDGTRLSIL.

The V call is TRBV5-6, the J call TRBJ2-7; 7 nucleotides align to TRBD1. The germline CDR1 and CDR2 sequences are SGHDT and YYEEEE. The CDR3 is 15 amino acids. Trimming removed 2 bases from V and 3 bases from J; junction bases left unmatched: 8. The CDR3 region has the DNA TGTGCCAGCAGCTTTTCGACAGGGATAAGCTACGAGCAGTACTTC. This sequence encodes CASSFSTGISYEQYF.

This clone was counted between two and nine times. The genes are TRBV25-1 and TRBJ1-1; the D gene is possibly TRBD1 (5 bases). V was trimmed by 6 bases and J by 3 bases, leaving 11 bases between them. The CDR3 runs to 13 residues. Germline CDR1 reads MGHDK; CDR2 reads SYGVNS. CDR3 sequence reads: CASRTGIDTEAFF. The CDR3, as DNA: TGTGCCAGCAGAACAGGCATCGACACTGAAGCTTTCTTT.

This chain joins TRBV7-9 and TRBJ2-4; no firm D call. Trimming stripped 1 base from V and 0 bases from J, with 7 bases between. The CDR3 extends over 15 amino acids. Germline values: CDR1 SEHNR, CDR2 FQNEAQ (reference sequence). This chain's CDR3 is CASSLDDLAKNIQYF. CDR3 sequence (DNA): TGTGCCAGCAGCTTAGATGACTTAGCCAAAAACATTCAGTACTTC.

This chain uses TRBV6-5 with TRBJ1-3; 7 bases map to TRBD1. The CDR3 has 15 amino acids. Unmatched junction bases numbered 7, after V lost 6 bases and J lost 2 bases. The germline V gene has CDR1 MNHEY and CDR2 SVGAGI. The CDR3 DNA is TGTGCCAGCAGCAGACAGGGCATGGCTGGAAACACCATATATTTT. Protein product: CASSRQGMAGNTIYF.

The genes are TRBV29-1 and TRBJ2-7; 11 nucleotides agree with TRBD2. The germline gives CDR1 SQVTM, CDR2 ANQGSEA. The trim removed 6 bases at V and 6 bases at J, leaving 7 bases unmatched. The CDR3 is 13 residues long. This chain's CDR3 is CSVKLAGAGEQYF. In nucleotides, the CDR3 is TGCAGCGTCAAACTAGCGGGAGCTGGCGAGCAGTACTTC.

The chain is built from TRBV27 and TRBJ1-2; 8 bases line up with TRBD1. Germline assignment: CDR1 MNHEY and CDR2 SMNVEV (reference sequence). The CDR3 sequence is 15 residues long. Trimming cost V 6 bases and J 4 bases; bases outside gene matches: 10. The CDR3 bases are TGTGCCAGCAGACGATCAACCGGACAGGGCTATGGCTACACCTTC. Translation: CASRRSTGQGYGYTF.

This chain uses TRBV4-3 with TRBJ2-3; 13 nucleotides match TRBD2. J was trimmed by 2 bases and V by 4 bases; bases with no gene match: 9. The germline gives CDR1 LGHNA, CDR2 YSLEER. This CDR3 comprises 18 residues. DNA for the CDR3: TGCGCCAGCAGCCCCCGACTAGCGGGAGGTATTTCCACAGATACGCAGTATTTT. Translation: CASSPRLAGGISTDTQYF.

The CDR3 bases are TGTGCCAGCAGGGCCCCGTTCGAAGCGGGGGGAAGGACTGAAGCTTTCTTT. Translated, it gives CASRAPFEAGGRTEAFF. The chain is built from TRBV25-1 and TRBJ1-1; the D gene is possibly TRBD1 (5 bases). CDR3 length equals 17 residues. Germline loops: CDR1 MGHDK, CDR2 SYGVNS. V was cut by 6 bases and J by 5 bases, with 25 bases left in between.

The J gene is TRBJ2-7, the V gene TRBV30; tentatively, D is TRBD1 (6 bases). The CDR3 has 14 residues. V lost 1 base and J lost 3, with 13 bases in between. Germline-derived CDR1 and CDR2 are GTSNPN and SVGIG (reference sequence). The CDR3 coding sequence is TGTGCCTGGAGTGACAACCCACAGGGCTACGAGCAGTACTTC. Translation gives CAWSDNPQGYEQYF.

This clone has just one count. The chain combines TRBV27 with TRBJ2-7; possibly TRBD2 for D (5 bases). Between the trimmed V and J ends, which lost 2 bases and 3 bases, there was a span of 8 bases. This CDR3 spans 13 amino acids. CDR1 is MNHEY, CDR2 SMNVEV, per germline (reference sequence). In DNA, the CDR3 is TGTGCCAGCAGTTTAGTGGGAGTCTACGAGCAGTACTTC. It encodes CASSLVGVYEQYF.

The CDR3: CASSLAGMRRPSGNTIYF. CDR3 in DNA: TGTGCCAGCAGCTTAGCGGGGATGAGGAGGCCCTCTGGAAACACCATATATTTT. The chain has TRBV7-8 and TRBJ1-3; D is unclear. Germline V lookup: CDR1 SGHVS, CDR2 FQNEAQ. The CDR3 loop spans 18 amino acids. The V end lost 0 bases, the J end lost 0 bases, and 15 bases lay between the germline ends.

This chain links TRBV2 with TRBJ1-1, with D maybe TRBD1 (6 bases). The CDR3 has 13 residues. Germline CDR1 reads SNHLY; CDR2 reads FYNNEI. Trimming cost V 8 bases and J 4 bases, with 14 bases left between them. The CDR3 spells CASGGRGSTEAFF. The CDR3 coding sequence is TGTGCCAGCGGGGGTAGGGGGAGCACTGAAGCTTTCTTT.

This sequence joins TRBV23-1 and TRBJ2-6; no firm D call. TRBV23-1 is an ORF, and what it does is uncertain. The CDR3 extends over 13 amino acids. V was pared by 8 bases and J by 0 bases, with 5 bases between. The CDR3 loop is CASLDSGANVLTF. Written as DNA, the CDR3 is TGCGCCAGCTTAGACTCTGGGGCCAACGTCCTGACTTTC.

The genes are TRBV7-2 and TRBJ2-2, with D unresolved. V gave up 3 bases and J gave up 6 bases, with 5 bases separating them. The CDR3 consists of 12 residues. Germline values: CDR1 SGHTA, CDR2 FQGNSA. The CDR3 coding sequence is TGTGCCAGCAGCTTCAAGCCCGGGGAGCTGTTTTTT. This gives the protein CASSFKPGELFF.

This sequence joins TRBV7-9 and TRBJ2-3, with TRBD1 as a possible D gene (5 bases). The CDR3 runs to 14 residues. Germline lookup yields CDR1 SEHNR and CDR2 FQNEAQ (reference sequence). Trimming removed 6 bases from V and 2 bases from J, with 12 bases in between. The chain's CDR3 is CASRTGAYTDTQYF. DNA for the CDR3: TGTGCCAGCAGAACAGGAGCCTACACAGATACGCAGTATTTT.

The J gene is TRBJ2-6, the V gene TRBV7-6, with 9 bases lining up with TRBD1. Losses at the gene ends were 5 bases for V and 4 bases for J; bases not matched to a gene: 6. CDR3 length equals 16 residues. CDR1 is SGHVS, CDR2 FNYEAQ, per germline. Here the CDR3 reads CASSKQGASGANVLTF. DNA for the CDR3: TGTGCCAGCAGCAAACAGGGGGCGAGCGGGGCCAACGTCCTGACTTTC. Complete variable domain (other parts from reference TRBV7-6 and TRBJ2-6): GAGVSQSPRYKVTKRGQDVALRCDPISGHVSLYWYRQALGQGPEFLTYFNYEAQQDKSGLPNDRFSAERPEGSISTLTIQRTEQRDSAMYRCASSKQGASGANVLTFGAGSRLTVL.

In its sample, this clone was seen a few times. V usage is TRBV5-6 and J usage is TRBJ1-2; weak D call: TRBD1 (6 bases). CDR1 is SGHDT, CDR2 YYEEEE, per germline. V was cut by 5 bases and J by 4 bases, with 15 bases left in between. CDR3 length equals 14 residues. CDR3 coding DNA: TGTGCCAGCAGTATACAGGGCGTGGGCTATGGCTACACCTTC. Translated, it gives CASSIQGVGYGYTF.

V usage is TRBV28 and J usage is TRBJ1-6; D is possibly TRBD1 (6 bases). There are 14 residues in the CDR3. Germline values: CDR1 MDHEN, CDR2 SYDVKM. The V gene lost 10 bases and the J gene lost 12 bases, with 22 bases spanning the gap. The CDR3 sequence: CATCEQGPGRPLHF. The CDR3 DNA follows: TGTGCCACCTGCGAACAGGGTCCAGGACGACCCCTCCACTTT.

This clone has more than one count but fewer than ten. The CDR3 region is CASSRGMGVTETQYF. The CDR3 DNA reads as TGCGCCAGCAGCCGCGGGATGGGGGTTACGGAGACCCAGTACTTC. The chain has TRBV4-3 and TRBJ2-5; the D gene is possibly TRBD2 (6 bases). Germline V lookup: CDR1 LGHNA, CDR2 YSLEER. V lost 4 bases and J 5 bases, leaving 17 bases between the germline ends. The CDR3 is 15 residues long.

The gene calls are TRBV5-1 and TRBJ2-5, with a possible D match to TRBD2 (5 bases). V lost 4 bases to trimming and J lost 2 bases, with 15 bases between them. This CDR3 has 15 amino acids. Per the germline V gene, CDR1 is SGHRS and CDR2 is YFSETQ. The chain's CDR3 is CASSPLRGKQETQYF. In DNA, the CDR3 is TGCGCCAGCAGCCCGCTGAGAGGGAAACAAGAGACCCAGTACTTC.

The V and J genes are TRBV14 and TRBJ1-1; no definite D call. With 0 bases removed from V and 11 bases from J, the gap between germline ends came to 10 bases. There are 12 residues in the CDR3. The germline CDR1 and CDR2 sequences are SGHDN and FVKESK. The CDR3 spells CASSQELYMAFF. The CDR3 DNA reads TGTGCCAGCAGCCAAGAGTTATACATGGCTTTCTTT.

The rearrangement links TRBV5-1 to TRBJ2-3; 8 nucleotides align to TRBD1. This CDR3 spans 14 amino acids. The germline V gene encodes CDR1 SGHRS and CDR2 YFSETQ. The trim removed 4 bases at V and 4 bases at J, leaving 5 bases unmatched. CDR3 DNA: TGCGCCAGCAGCCCCAGGGGGCCGGCAGATACGCAGTATTTT. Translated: CASSPRGPADTQYF.

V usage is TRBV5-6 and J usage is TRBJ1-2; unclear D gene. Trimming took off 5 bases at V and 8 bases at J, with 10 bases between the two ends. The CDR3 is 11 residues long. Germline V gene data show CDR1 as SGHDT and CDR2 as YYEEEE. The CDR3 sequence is CASSSRGGYTF. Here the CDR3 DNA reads TGTGCCAGCAGTTCACGGGGAGGCTACACCTTC.

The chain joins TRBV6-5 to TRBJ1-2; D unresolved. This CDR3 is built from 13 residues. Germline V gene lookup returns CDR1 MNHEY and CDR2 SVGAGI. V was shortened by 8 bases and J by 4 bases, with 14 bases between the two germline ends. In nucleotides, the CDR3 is TGTGCCAGCTCACCGGGGTCGGGCTATGGCTACACCTTC. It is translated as CASSPGSGYGYTF.

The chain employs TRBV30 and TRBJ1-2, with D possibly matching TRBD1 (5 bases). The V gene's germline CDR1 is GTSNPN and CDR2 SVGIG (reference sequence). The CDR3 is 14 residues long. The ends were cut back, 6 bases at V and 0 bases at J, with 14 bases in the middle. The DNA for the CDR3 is TGTGCCTGCTGGGACTGCGGGGCTAACTATGGCTACACCTTC. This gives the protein CACWDCGANYGYTF. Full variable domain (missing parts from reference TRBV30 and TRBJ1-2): SQTIHQWPATLVQPVGSPLSLECTVEGTSNPNLYWYRQAAGRGLQLLFYSVGIGQISSEVPQNLSASRPQDRQFILSSKKLLLSDSGFYLCACWDCGANYGYTFGSGTRLTVV.